Sequencing of this T cell receptor beta chain was carried out in a study of blood T cells in healthy people across ages. Study-wide context: Template switching captured about one barcoded beta molecule per two T cells.

CDR1 is MGHDK, CDR2 SYGVNS, per germline. V was clipped by 6 bases and J by 2 bases, with 17 bases between them. This CDR3 contains 15 residues. Together with a sample-barcoded 5' primer, a J-beta primer mix was included in a second PCR lasting about 6 to 11 cycles. All cDNA molecules were each tagged by a template-switch adaptor with 12 random nucleotides. TCRdb fed the 5' RACE reads into MiXCR, producing one record per CDR3 protein. The sample lists approximately 780,000 distinct CDR3 sequences, more than 25% seen once, with less than 3.5% in the top ten. These data were also reused for a study on T cells of mothers and their children. As that study records: Each child contributed some 3 million TCR beta CDR3 reads, while each mother contributed over 9.5 million.

This TCR derives from a boy younger than 18 in good health. The chain recombines TRBV25-1 with TRBJ2-7; D is perhaps TRBD1 (6 bases). Sequencing was done on a sample of blood. The CDR3 loop is CASSVDDRLPYEQYF. The CDR3 DNA is TGTGCCAGCAGCGTAGATGACAGGCTGCCCTACGAGCAGTACTTC.